Included here is one T cell receptor beta chain sequence, with context. TCRdb's table, derived via immunoSEQ multiplex PCR, lists solely in-frame clones and lacks some. The sample holds some 150,000 clones, roughly 91% seen once. The sample comes from a study of control samples from healthy donors and cancer patients. The J segment lost 2 bases and the V segment lost 6 bases, leaving 8 bases of the junction unmatched. The germline CDR1 and CDR2 sequences are MNHEY and SVGEGT. The CDR3 covers 17 residues. The chain uses TRBV6-2 or TRBV6-3 and TRBJ2-5, with TRBD2 matching 14 bases. Sequenced sample: blood. The receptor was derived from a woman aged 25-40 years in good health. The CDR3 is CASSPGLAGARQETQYF. The CDR3 nucleotides read TGTGCCAGCAGCCCGGGACTAGCGGGGGCGAGGCAAGAGACCCAGTACTTC.